The rows below give T cell receptor beta chains drawn from one sample of a study of shared clonotypes between healthy human individuals. The repertoire was sequenced with immunoSEQ multiplex PCR; TCRdb's copy has only in-frame clones and lacks some. The profile shows some 2.3 million clones, just over 90% of them singletons. Sequenced sample: naive CD4+ T cells from PBMCs. All receptors derive from a young man in good health. Some clones in this sample may be carry-over from other donors' samples. Both conserved end residues are part of each CDR3. D genes are given only for firm matches. Clone size, where shown, is once, few, many, or a class for clones that have expanded.

J | V | size | D | CDR3 | DNA
TRBJ1-2 | TRBV5-1 | NA | TRBD1 | CASSLARDRAGYTF | TGCGCCAGCAGCTTGGCCAGGGACAGGGCTGGCTACACCTTC
TRBJ1-4 | TRBV28 | NA | NA | CASSFGTTNEKLFF | TGTGCCAGCAGTTTTGGTACCACTAATGAAAAACTGTTTTTT
TRBJ1-1 | TRBV5-1 | NA | TRBD1 | CASSSRQGANTEAFF | TGCGCCAGCAGCTCACGACAGGGTGCAAACACTGAAGCTTTCTTT
TRBJ2-7 | TRBV6-6 | NA | NA | CASSYRLRAYEQYF | TGTGCCAGCAGTTACCGGTTAAGGGCCTACGAGCAGTACTTC
TRBJ1-2 | TRBV28 | NA | NA | CASSLVGVKGYTF | TGTGCCAGCAGTTTGGTCGGGGTAAAAGGCTACACCTTC
TRBJ2-2 | TRBV27 | NA | NA | CASSLRRNTGELFF | TGTGCCAGCAGTCTCAGGAGGAACACCGGGGAGCTGTTTTTT
TRBJ2-1 | TRBV5-1 | NA | NA | CASSRDTYNEQFF | TGCGCCAGCAGCCGGGACACATACAATGAGCAGTTCTTC
TRBJ1-1 | TRBV5-1 | NA | NA | CASRTVNTEAFF | TGCGCCAGCAGGACTGTGAACACTGAAGCTTTCTTT
TRBJ2-7 | TRBV18 | NA | TRBD1 | CASSPTGQGGEQYF | TGTGCCAGCTCACCAACCGGACAGGGGGGCGAGCAGTACTTC
TRBJ1-5 | TRBV28 | NA | NA | CASSLWGGQPQHF | TGTGCCAGCAGTTTATGGGGCGGTCAGCCCCAGCATTTT
TRBJ1-1 | TRBV6-6 | NA | TRBD1 | CASGMTGETEAFF | TGTGCCAGCGGGATGACAGGGGAGACTGAAGCTTTCTTT
TRBJ2-3 | TRBV5-1 | once | NA | CASSLAGGITDTQYF | TGCGCCAGCAGCTTGGCCGGCGGGATCACCGATACGCAGTATTTT
TRBJ2-7 | TRBV28 | NA | TRBD1 | CASSFSGGSYEQYF | TGTGCCAGCAGTTTTTCAGGGGGCTCCTACGAGCAGTACTTC
TRBJ1-5 | TRBV10-3 | few | NA | CAISGRLESNQPQHF | TGTGCCATCAGTGGCAGGCTTGAGAGCAATCAGCCCCAGCATTTT
TRBJ2-2 | TRBV25-1 | NA | NA | CASSDPSGRNTGELFF | TGTGCCAGCAGTGATCCGTCCGGGAGGAACACCGGGGAGCTGTTTTTT
TRBJ1-4 | TRBV9 | NA | NA | CASSEGVPNEKLFF | TGTGCCAGCAGCGAGGGCGTCCCTAATGAAAAACTGTTTTTT
TRBJ2-2 | TRBV5-8 | NA | NA | CASRRTGLTENTGELFF | TGTGCCAGCAGACGGACTGGGTTGACAGAGAACACCGGGGAGCTGTTTTTT
TRBJ1-2 | TRBV28 | NA | TRBD1 | CASSWGTGGNYGYTF | TGTGCCAGCAGTTGGGGGACAGGGGGGAACTATGGCTACACCTTC
TRBJ1-3 | TRBV6-6 | NA | TRBD1 | CASSGGQVYSADTIYF | TGTGCCAGCAGTGGGGGACAGGTTTATTCCGCGGACACCATATATTTT
TRBJ2-5 | TRBV28 | NA | NA | CASSFRGGQFQETQYF | TGTGCCAGCAGTTTTAGGGGTGGGCAATTCCAAGAGACCCAGTACTTC
TRBJ2-7 | TRBV13 | NA | NA | CASSFTGRSYEQYF | TGTGCCAGCAGCTTTACAGGGCGCTCCTACGAGCAGTACTTC
TRBJ1-1 | TRBV19 | NA | NA | CASSPDRTWTFF | TGTGCCAGTAGCCCAGACCGTACCTGGACTTTCTTT
TRBJ1-1 | TRBV5-4 | NA | NA | CASSLGYGPATEAFF | TGTGCCAGCAGCTTGGGGTACGGACCCGCAACTGAAGCTTTCTTT
TRBJ1-4 | TRBV4-1 | few | NA | CASSWRLGVFF | TGCGCCAGCAGCTGGCGCCTTGGGGTGTTTTTT
TRBJ2-7 | TRBV11-3 | NA | TRBD1 | CASSLGFRDRVLFEQYF | TGTGCCAGCAGCCTGGGATTCCGGGACAGGGTTTTGTTTGAGCAGTACTTC
TRBJ2-7 | TRBV7-9 | NA | NA | CASSLETYEQYF | TGTGCCAGCAGCTTAGAAACCTACGAGCAGTACTTC
TRBJ2-1 | TRBV2 | NA | NA | CASGVVGFNEQFF | TGTGCCAGTGGGGTGGTGGGCTTCAATGAGCAGTTCTTC
TRBJ2-7 | TRBV6-1 | NA | TRBD2 | CASSEPGLAEGREYF | TGTGCCAGCAGTGAACCGGGACTAGCGGAAGGAAGGGAGTACTTC
TRBJ2-3 | TRBV30 | NA | TRBD1 | CAFDRDLQDTQYF | TGTGCCTTCGACAGGGATCTTCAAGATACGCAGTATTTT
TRBJ1-5 | TRBV2 | NA | NA | CASSVSGNGQPQHF | TGTGCCAGCAGTGTTTCCGGGAACGGGCAGCCCCAGCATTTT
TRBJ2-2 | TRBV27 | NA | NA | CASSERGRELFF | TGTGCCAGCAGTGAAAGGGGGAGGGAGCTGTTTTTT
TRBJ1-1 | TRBV30 | NA | NA | CAWERLRGAGTEAFF | TGTGCCTGGGAGAGGCTCCGGGGGGCGGGAACTGAAGCTTTCTTT
TRBJ1-2 | TRBV5-1 | NA | NA | CASSLGSNYGYTF | TGCGCCAGCAGCTTGGGAAGTAACTATGGCTACACCTTC